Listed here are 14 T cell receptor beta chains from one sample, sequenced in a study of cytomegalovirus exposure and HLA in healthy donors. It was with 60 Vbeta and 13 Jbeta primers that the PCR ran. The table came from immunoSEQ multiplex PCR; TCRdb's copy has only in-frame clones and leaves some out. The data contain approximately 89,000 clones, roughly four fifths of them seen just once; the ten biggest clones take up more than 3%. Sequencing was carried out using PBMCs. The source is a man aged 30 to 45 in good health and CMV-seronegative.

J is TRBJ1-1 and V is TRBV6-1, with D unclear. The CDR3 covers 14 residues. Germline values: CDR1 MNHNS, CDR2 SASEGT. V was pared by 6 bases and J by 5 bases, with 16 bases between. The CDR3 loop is CASRMGSEATEAFF. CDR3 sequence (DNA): TGTGCCAGCAGAATGGGGTCGGAGGCGACTGAAGCTTTCTTT.

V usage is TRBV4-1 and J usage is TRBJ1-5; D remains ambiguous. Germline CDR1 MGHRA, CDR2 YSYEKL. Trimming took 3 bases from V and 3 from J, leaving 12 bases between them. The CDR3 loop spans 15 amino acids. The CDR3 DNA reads TGCGCCAGCAGCCAGAGGGAGAGGGACAATCAGCCCCAGCATTTT. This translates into CASSQRERDNQPQHF.

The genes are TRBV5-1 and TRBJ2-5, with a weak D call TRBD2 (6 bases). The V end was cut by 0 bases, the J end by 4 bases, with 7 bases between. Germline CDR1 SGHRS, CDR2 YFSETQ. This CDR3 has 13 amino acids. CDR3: CASSLGLGETQYF. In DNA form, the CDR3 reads TGCGCCAGCAGCTTGGGACTAGGAGAGACCCAGTACTTC.

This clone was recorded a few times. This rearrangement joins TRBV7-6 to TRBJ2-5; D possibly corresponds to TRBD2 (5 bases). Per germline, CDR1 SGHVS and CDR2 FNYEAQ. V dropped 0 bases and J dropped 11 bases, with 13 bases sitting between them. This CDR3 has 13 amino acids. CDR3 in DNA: TGTGCCAGCAGCTTAGCGGAGGTGGAGCCACAGTACTTC. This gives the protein CASSLAEVEPQYF.

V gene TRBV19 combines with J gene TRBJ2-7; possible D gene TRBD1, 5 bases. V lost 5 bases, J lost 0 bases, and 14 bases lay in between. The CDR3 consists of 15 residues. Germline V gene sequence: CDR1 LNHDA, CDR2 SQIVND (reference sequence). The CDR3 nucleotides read TGTGCCAGTAGTCCCCCGGACACTCGCTCCTACGAGCAGTACTTC. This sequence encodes CASSPPDTRSYEQYF.

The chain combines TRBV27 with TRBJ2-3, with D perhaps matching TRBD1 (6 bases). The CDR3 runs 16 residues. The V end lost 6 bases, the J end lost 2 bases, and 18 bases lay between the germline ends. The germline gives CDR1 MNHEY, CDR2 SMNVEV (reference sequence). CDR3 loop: CASRDWTASYTDTQYF. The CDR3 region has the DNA TGTGCCAGCAGAGATTGGACAGCTTCTTACACAGATACGCAGTATTTT.

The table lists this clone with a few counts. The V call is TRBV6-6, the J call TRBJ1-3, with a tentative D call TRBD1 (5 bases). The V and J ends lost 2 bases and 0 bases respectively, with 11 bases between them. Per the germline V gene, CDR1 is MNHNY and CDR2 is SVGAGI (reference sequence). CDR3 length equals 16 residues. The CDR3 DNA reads TGTGCCAGCAGTTACGCGACAGATTACTCTGGAAACACCATATATTTT. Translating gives CASSYATDYSGNTIYF.

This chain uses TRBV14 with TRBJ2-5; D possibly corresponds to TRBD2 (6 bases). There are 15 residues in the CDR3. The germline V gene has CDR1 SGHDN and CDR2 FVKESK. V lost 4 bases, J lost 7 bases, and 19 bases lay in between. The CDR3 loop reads CASSRRGDSGGTQYF. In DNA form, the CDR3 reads TGTGCCAGCAGCCGAAGAGGGGACTCCGGAGGGACCCAGTACTTC. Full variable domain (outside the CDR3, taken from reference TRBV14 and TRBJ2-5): EAGVTQFPSHSVIEKGQTVTLRCDPISGHDNLYWYRRVMGKEIKFLLHFVKESKQDESGMPNNRFLAERTGGTYSTLKVQPAELEDSGVYFCASSRRGDSGGTQYFGPGTRLLVL.

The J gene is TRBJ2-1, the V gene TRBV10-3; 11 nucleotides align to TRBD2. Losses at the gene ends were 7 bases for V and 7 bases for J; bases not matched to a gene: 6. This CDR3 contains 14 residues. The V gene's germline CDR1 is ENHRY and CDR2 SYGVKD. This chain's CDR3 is CAIKERLAGNEQFF. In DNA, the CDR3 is TGTGCCATCAAGGAGCGACTAGCGGGGAATGAGCAGTTCTTC.

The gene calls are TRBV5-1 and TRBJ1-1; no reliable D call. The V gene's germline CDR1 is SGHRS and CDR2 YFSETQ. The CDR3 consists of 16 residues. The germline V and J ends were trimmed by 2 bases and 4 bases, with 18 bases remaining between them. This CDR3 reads CASSFGWVSGSTEAFF. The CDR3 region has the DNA TGCGCCAGCAGCTTTGGTTGGGTTTCAGGAAGCACTGAAGCTTTCTTT.

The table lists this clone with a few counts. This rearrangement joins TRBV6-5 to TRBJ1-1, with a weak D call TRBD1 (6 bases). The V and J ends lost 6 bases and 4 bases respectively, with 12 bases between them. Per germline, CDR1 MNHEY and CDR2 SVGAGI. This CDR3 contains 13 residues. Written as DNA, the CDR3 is TGTGCCAGCAGCTACGACAGGAGCACTGAAGCTTTCTTT. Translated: CASSYDRSTEAFF.

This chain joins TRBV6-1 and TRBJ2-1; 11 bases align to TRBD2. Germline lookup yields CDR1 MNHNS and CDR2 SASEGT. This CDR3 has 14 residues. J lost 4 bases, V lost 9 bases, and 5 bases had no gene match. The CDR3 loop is CASMTSGAYNEQFF. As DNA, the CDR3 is TGTGCCAGTATGACTAGCGGGGCGTACAATGAGCAGTTCTTC.

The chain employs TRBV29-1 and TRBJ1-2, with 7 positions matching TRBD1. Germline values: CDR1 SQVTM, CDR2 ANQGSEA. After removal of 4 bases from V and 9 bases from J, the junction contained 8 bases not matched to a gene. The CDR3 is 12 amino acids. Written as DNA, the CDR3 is TGCAGCGTTGGGGACAGCACTCATAGCTACACCTTC. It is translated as CSVGDSTHSYTF.

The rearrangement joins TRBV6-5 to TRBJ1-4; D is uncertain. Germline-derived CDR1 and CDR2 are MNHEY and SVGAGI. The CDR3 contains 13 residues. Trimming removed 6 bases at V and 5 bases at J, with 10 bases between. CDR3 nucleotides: TGTGCCAGCAGGCCCGGGTCGAATGAAAAACTGTTTTTT. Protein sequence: CASRPGSNEKLFF.